Shown below are 27 T cell receptor beta chains from a single sample sequenced in a study of shared clonotypes between healthy human individuals. Assay: immunoSEQ multiplex PCR; the TCRdb copy retains only in-frame clones and omits some. The repertoire consists of more than 1,200,000 clones, with approximately 98.5% occurring once and the leading ten covering around 0.33%. The sequencing sample was made of naive CD4+ T cells sorted from blood. The subset was: CD45RA+ positively selected. These TCRs come from a man aged 25-45 years in good health.

The chain combines TRBV6-6 with TRBJ1-5; TRBD1 agrees at 7 bases. Germline V gives CDR1 MNHNY, CDR2 SVGAGI (reference sequence). The V segment lost 2 bases and the J segment 3 bases; nucleotides outside the gene matches: 7. This CDR3 contains 16 residues. The chain's CDR3 is CASSYGGQGDNQPQHF. The CDR3 nucleotides read TGTGCCAGCAGTTACGGCGGGCAGGGGGACAATCAGCCCCAGCATTTT.

The CDR3 DNA sequence: TGTGCCAGCTCACCCCAGGGGTACAATCAGCCCCAGCATTTT. Translated: CASSPQGYNQPQHF. This chain links TRBV18 with TRBJ1-5; D may be TRBD1 (6 bases). The CDR3 is 14 residues long. Deletions cut 3 bases from V and 3 bases from J, with 9 bases between. Per the germline V gene, CDR1 is KGHSH and CDR2 is LQKENI. Full variable domain (rest looked up from reference TRBV18 and TRBJ1-5): NAGVMQNPRHLVRRRGQEARLRCSPMKGHSHVYWYRQLPEEGLKFMVYLQKENIIDESGMPKERFSAEFPKEGPSILRIQQVVRGDSAAYFCASSPQGYNQPQHFGDGTRLSIL.

The CDR3 sequence: CASSLGVSPYEQYF. In nucleotides, the CDR3 is TGTGCCAGCAGCTTAGGGGTCAGCCCCTACGAGCAGTACTTC. This sequence joins TRBV11-2 and TRBJ2-7; D not resolved. This CDR3 region has 14 residues. Germline CDR1 SGHAT, CDR2 FQNNGV. V was clipped by 1 base and J by 2 bases, with 9 bases between them.

This clone was detected only once. The chain combines TRBV2 with TRBJ2-7, with TRBD2 as a possible D gene (5 bases). The germline gives CDR1 SNHLY, CDR2 FYNNEI. The length of the CDR3 is 13 residues. Trimming took 3 bases from V and 3 from J, leaving 9 bases between them. The CDR3 sequence: CASSEEVGYEQYF. CDR3 in DNA: TGTGCCAGCAGTGAGGAGGTAGGCTACGAGCAGTACTTC.

The chain couples TRBV6-1 to TRBJ1-1; 7 nucleotides match TRBD1. Trimming at V came to 5 bases and at J to 5 bases, leaving 2 bases not matched to a gene. This CDR3 is built from 12 residues. Germline CDR1 MNHNS, CDR2 SASEGT. DNA for the CDR3: TGTGCCAGCAGTCAGGGGGGGACTGAAGCTTTCTTT. Translation gives CASSQGGTEAFF.

This chain connects TRBV5-1 to TRBJ2-3; D may match TRBD1 or TRBD2 (5 bases each). Germline V gives CDR1 SGHRS, CDR2 YFSETQ. The length of the CDR3 is 15 residues. Trimming removed 6 bases at V and 0 bases at J, with 14 bases between. The CDR3 nucleotides are TGCGCCAGCAAGGCTCGGGGCCAGAGCACAGATACGCAGTATTTT. Translated: CASKARGQSTDTQYF. Based on the CDR3 plus reference TRBV5-1 and TRBJ2-3, the full variable domain is KAGVTQTPRYLIKTRGQQVTLSCSPISGHRSVSWYQQTPGQGLQFLFEYFSETQRNKGNFPGRFSGRQFSNSRSEMNVSTLELGDSALYLCASKARGQSTDTQYFGPGTRLTVL.

The chain uses TRBV16 and TRBJ1-1; D gene unclear. CDR1 and CDR2 (germline): KGHSY, FQNENV. The CDR3 contains 13 residues. The ends were cut back, 0 bases at V and 4 bases at J, with 6 bases in the middle. CDR3 sequence: CASSQSTGTEAFF. The CDR3 nucleotides are TGTGCCAGCAGCCAATCGACGGGCACTGAAGCTTTCTTT.

The chain recombines TRBV7-9 with TRBJ1-2, with D possibly matching TRBD1 (6 bases). The CDR3 is 15 residues long. CDR1 and CDR2 (germline): SEHNR, FQNEAQ (reference sequence). The ends were cut back, 5 bases at V and 8 bases at J, with 21 bases in the middle. CDR3 nucleotides: TGTGCCAGCAGCCCCAACCTGGACAGAGCGTTCGGCTACACCTTC. As protein: CASSPNLDRAFGYTF.

The rearrangement joins TRBV5-1 to TRBJ2-1; the D is unclear. This CDR3 is built from 14 residues. V shed 1 base and J shed 3 bases, with 8 bases lying between them. Germline V gives CDR1 SGHRS, CDR2 YFSETQ. The CDR3 DNA reads as TGCGCCAGCAGCTTGATTCCCAGCTACAATGAGCAGTTCTTC. Its translation: CASSLIPSYNEQFF.

In DNA, the CDR3 is TGTGCCAGGGAGAGAAGGGACAGGGAAGGGTCTGGGGCCAACGTCCTGACTTTC. The encoded protein is CARERRDREGSGANVLTF. This chain uses TRBV14 with TRBJ2-6; TRBD1 aligns across 9 bases. The trim removed 9 bases at V and 1 base at J, leaving 13 bases unmatched. The length of the CDR3 is 18 residues. CDR1 is SGHDN, CDR2 FVKESK, per germline. The full variable domain, in which reference TRBV14 and TRBJ2-6 provide the parts outside the CDR3, is EAGVTQFPSHSVIEKGQTVTLRCDPISGHDNLYWYRRVMGKEIKFLLHFVKESKQDESGMPNNRFLAERTGGTYSTLKVQPAELEDSGVYFCARERRDREGSGANVLTFGAGSRLTVL.

This clone was observed a single time. The chain uses TRBV25-1 and TRBJ2-7; D is perhaps TRBD1 or TRBD2 (5 bases each). V lost 7 bases to trimming and J lost 2 bases, with 12 bases between them. This CDR3 contains 13 residues. The germline CDR1 and CDR2 sequences are MGHDK and SYGVNS. CDR3 in DNA: TGTGCCAGCAATTCCAGGGAGCCCTACGAGCAGTACTTC. It codes for CASNSREPYEQYF.

The V and J genes are TRBV27 and TRBJ2-5; 8 bases agree with TRBD1. V trimming: 3 bases; J trimming: 6 bases; junction bases outside the gene matches: 6. Germline V CDR1 and CDR2: MNHEY, SMNVEV (reference sequence). The length of the CDR3 is 14 residues. The CDR3 nucleotides are TGTGCCAGCAGTTTGGACGGACAGGGCAAGACCCAGTACTTC. It yields the protein CASSLDGQGKTQYF.

The chain links TRBV19 to TRBJ1-2; D remains unclear. V was clipped by 6 bases and J by 13 bases, with 9 bases between them. The CDR3 consists of 9 residues. The germline CDR1 and CDR2 sequences are LNHDA and SQIVND (reference sequence). The CDR3 sequence is CASSPPSTF. Here the CDR3 DNA reads TGTGCCAGTAGCCCCCCCAGCACCTTC.

This clone came up once. The CDR3 DNA sequence: TGTGCCATCAGTGAGGCCCACTACAATGAGCAGTTCTTC. Amino acid sequence: CAISEAHYNEQFF. The gene calls are TRBV10-3 and TRBJ2-1, with no clear D. V was shortened by 2 bases and J by 3 bases, with 5 bases between the two germline ends. CDR1 ENHRY and CDR2 SYGVKD come from the germline V gene. This CDR3 comprises 13 residues.

This chain links TRBV12-5 with TRBJ2-1; D uncertain. The CDR3 sequence is 12 residues long. The germline gives CDR1 LGHNT, CDR2 FRNRAP. V lost 1 base, J lost 7 bases, and 5 bases lay in between. Written as DNA, the CDR3 is TGTGCTAGTGGTTTGGGTGGGAATGAGCAGTTCTTC. Encoded protein: CASGLGGNEQFF.

V usage is TRBV5-6 and J usage is TRBJ2-7; D is unclear. Trimming took 4 bases from V and 2 from J, leaving 10 bases between them. This CDR3 is 13 amino acids long. CDR1 and CDR2 (germline): SGHDT, YYEEEE. DNA of the CDR3: TGTGCCAGCAGCGCTGACACTACCTACGAGCAGTACTTC. Translated: CASSADTTYEQYF.

The chain combines TRBV28 with TRBJ2-5; tentatively, D is TRBD2 (5 bases). The V end was cut by 7 bases, the J end by 5 bases, with 17 bases between. CDR1 is MDHEN and CDR2 is SYDVKM in the germline V gene. This CDR3 comprises 14 residues. The CDR3 is CASTPGYSRETQYF. The CDR3 nucleotides are TGTGCCAGCACCCCGGGGTATAGCAGGGAGACCCAGTACTTC. Variable domain in full (rest from reference TRBV28 and TRBJ2-5): DVKVTQSSRYLVKRTGEKVFLECVQDMDHENMFWYRQDPGLGLRLIYFSYDVKMKEKGDIPEGYSVSREKKERFSLILESASTNQTSMYLCASTPGYSRETQYFGPGTRLLVL.

This chain uses TRBV9 with TRBJ2-5; D gene unclear. The V gene's germline CDR1 is SGDLS and CDR2 YYNGEE. V was shortened by 0 bases and J by 7 bases, with 13 bases between the two germline ends. The CDR3 is made up of 14 amino acids. The CDR3 region is CASSVEGSGWTQYF. The CDR3 DNA follows: TGTGCCAGCAGCGTAGAAGGGTCCGGGTGGACCCAGTACTTC.

The chain carries TRBV14 and TRBJ2-5; 7 positions agree with TRBD1. CDR1 and CDR2 from the germline V gene are SGHDN and FVKESK. J was trimmed by 5 bases and V by 4 bases; bases with no gene match: 7. The CDR3 consists of 14 residues. The chain's CDR3 is CASSPRRGQETQYF. For the CDR3, the DNA is TGTGCCAGCAGCCCCCGCCGGGGACAGGAGACCCAGTACTTC.

The chain couples TRBV4-3 to TRBJ2-3; no reliable D call. CDR1 is LGHNA and CDR2 is YSLEER in the germline V gene. The CDR3 is made up of 15 amino acids. V lost 1 base and J lost 1, with 9 bases in between. DNA of the CDR3: TGCGCCAGCAGCCAAGGGATCCTAGGCACAGATACGCAGTATTTT. It translates to CASSQGILGTDTQYF.

The rearrangement joins TRBV19 to TRBJ2-3; D is possibly TRBD2 (6 bases). The germline V and J ends were trimmed by 6 bases and 4 bases, with 14 bases remaining between them. The CDR3 is 14 amino acids. The germline gives CDR1 LNHDA, CDR2 SQIVND (reference sequence). The CDR3 bases are TGTGCCAGTAGCCGGGGGAGTTGGTCAGATACGCAGTATTTT. Amino acids: CASSRGSWSDTQYF.

The chain combines TRBV6-5 with TRBJ2-7; D possibly corresponds to TRBD1 (6 bases). V lost 4 bases to trimming and J lost 3 bases, with 13 bases between them. There are 14 residues in the CDR3. The germline CDR1 and CDR2 sequences are MNHEY and SVGAGI. CDR3 DNA: TGTGCCAGCAGTTTACAGGGTGCGATCTACGAGCAGTACTTC. Translating gives CASSLQGAIYEQYF.

The chain joins TRBV29-1 to TRBJ2-3; perhaps D is TRBD1 or TRBD2 (6 bases each). This CDR3 spans 14 amino acids. V lost 3 bases, J lost 4 bases, and 14 bases lay in between. Germline V CDR1 and CDR2: SQVTM, ANQGSEA. The DNA of the CDR3 is TGCAGCGTTGAGGGGGGCCCAGGCGCAGATACGCAGTATTTT. Its translation: CSVEGGPGADTQYF.

This clone has just one count. CDR3 residues: CASSWMVGGSNTGELFF. Written as DNA, the CDR3 is TGTGCCAGCAGCTGGATGGTTGGTGGGTCGAACACCGGGGAGCTGTTTTTT. This chain joins TRBV5-6 and TRBJ2-2; D gene uncertain. The CDR3 runs 17 residues. V lost 3 bases to trimming and J lost 0 bases, with 15 bases between them. Germline V gives CDR1 SGHDT, CDR2 YYEEEE.

This clone occurred once. This rearrangement joins TRBV5-6 to TRBJ2-5; 12 positions agree with TRBD2. V lost 7 bases and J lost 5; bases outside the gene matches: 6. This CDR3 region has 14 residues. Germline V gives CDR1 SGHDT, CDR2 YYEEEE. The CDR3 loop is CASELAGGSETQYF. The CDR3 nucleotides read TGTGCCAGCGAGCTAGCGGGAGGGTCGGAGACCCAGTACTTC.

J is TRBJ2-1 and V is TRBV25-1, with 7 bases lining up with TRBD1. V gave up 6 bases and J gave up 7 bases; unmatched junction bases: 12. Germline V gene data show CDR1 as MGHDK and CDR2 as SYGVNS. This CDR3 is 15 amino acids long. Written as DNA, the CDR3 is TGTGCCAGCAGCACCCAAGGGACAGCAACAAATGAGCAGTTCTTC. This translates into CASSTQGTATNEQFF.

V and J are TRBV10-1 and TRBJ2-1, with D possibly matching TRBD2 (5 bases). V gave up 8 bases and J gave up 4 bases, with 15 bases separating them. Germline-derived CDR1 and CDR2 are WNHNN and SYGVQD (reference sequence). This CDR3 contains 14 residues. The CDR3 nucleotides are TGCGCCAGCTCTAGCAGCGCAATATACAATGAGCAGTTCTTC. Its protein product is CASSSSAIYNEQFF.